These T cell receptor beta chains were read from a single sample in a study of cytomegalovirus exposure and HLA in healthy donors. Produced via immunoSEQ multiplex PCR; TCRdb's table is partial and in-frame only. This sample yields roughly 180,000 clones, of which approximately 82% are seen a single time; about 1.5% belongs to the top ten. What was sequenced was PBMCs. The source of these receptors is a male donor in good health and CMV-seronegative. Each CDR3 is given with its conserved first and last residue. A D gene is named only where the DNA matches it firmly. Rows give clone size only sometimes, using once, few, many, or a class for an expanded clone.

d_call cdr3_length j_call v_call clone_size cdr3_nt cdr3_aa
TRBD2 15 TRBJ2-7 TRBV4-1 . TGCGCCAGCAGCCAAGAGGGGACTAGCGGGGACGAGCAGTACTTC CASSQEGTSGDEQYF
TRBD1 15 TRBJ1-1 TRBV6-1 . TGTGCCAGCAGTTGGACAGGGTGGTACGAGACTGAAGCTTTCTTT CASSWTGWYETEAFF
. 14 TRBJ1-2 TRBV19 . TGTGCCAGTAGTATAGGCAGGGATGACTATGGCTACACCTTC CASSIGRDDYGYTF
. 14 TRBJ2-7 TRBV6-6 . TGTGCCAGCAGTTACGAGGGGGACGACTACGAGCAGTACTTC CASSYEGDDYEQYF
TRBD1 16 TRBJ2-7 TRBV7-9 . TGTTCCAGCAGTTCGAAAAGTGGACAGGGGGCCTACGAGCAGTACTTC CSSSSKSGQGAYEQYF
TRBD1 15 TRBJ2-7 TRBV25-1 . TGTGCCAGCAGTGTAATCGGACAGGGGGCGAACGAGCAGTACTTC CASSVIGQGANEQYF
. 14 TRBJ2-7 TRBV4-1 . TGCGCCAGCAGCCATACCGAAGAGGTATACGAGCAGTACTTC CASSHTEEVYEQYF
TRBD2 14 TRBJ2-7 TRBV6-5 . TGTGCCAGCAACCCCCATGCGGGAGACTACGAGCAGTACTTC CASNPHAGDYEQYF
. 12 TRBJ2-7 TRBV6-6 . TGTGCCAGCAGTTACTCGAACGGGGAGGAGTACTTC CASSYSNGEEYF
. 16 TRBJ1-3 TRBV9 once TGTGCCAGCAGCGAGAGGCGGAGCCCCTCTGGAAACACCATATATTTT CASSERRSPSGNTIYF
. 15 TRBJ1-2 TRBV4-1 . TGCGCCAGCAGCCCGGGTTGGGGGGGCGACTATGGCTACACCTTC CASSPGWGGDYGYTF
. 14 TRBJ1-5 TRBV4-2 . TGTGCCAGCAGCCAAGGAGAGGCTAATCAGCCCCAGCATTTT CASSQGEANQPQHF
TRBD2 15 TRBJ2-7 TRBV5-1 once TGCGCCAGCAGCTTCACTAGCGGGGGGGCCTACGAGCAGTACTTC CASSFTSGGAYEQYF
TRBD2 11 TRBJ2-3 TRBV5-1 . TGCGCCTCAGAGGAGGGAGGGCGGACGTATTTT CASEEGGRTYF